This T cell receptor (beta chain) derives from a study of beta chain features in type 1 diabetes. Study-level information: Sorted cell examination encompassed approximately 110 million cells across all samples. Points from the study as a whole: A possible short-template PCR bias applies equally to patients and controls.

This clone was detected a few times. Antigen unknown. Each of the CD4+ naive, central memory, regulatory and stem cell-like memory populations was sorted via CD45RO/CCR7/CD25/CD127/CD95/CD27. The CDR3 is 14 amino acids. V shed 3 bases, J shed 4 bases, and the junction held 2 bases outside the gene matches. CDR1 is SGHNT, CDR2 YYREEE, per germline (reference sequence). Reverse transcribing all isolated RNA meant expressed TCRB transcripts were sequenced. The table came from immunoSEQ multiplex PCR; TCRdb's copy has only in-frame clones and leaves some out. The table includes roughly 230,000 clones, more than 9% detected once.

Sequencing was carried out using naive CD4+ T cells from blood. This clonotype was sampled from a woman aged 18 to 35 in good health. The chain links TRBV5-4 to TRBJ2-2; TRBD1 agrees at 8 bases. The CDR3, as DNA: TGTGCCAGCAGCTCGGACAGGGCCACCGGGGAGCTGTTTTTT. Protein product: CASSSDRATGELFF.